A selection of T cell receptor beta chains follows, all from one sample in a study of blood T cell repertoires in COVID-19. The method was immunoSEQ multiplex PCR; TCRdb's version includes in-frame clones alone and lacks a portion of them. The profile shows roughly 250,000 clones, around 88% of them singletons. The sample comprised peripheral blood. These receptors all come from a man aged 40-49 years with active or convalescent COVID-19. Both conserved end residues are part of each CDR3. D genes are given only for firm matches. Clone sizes are given selectively: once, few, many, or a class where the clone is expanded.

D	J	V	size	DNA	CDR3
-	TRBJ2-7	TRBV9	once	TGTGCCAGCAGCGTAGCAGGGCCGGCCTACGAGCAGTACTTC	CASSVAGPAYEQYF
-	TRBJ1-5	TRBV7-7	-	TGTGCTAGCAGCCCGGCCCAGCAGGGAGGGCTTTCCAATCAGCCCCAGCATTTT	CASSPAQQGGLSNQPQHF
TRBD2	TRBJ2-1	TRBV7-8	-	TGTGCCAGCAGCCTAGCAGGCCTAGCGGGAGTTAGTTATGAGCAGTTCTTC	CASSLAGLAGVSYEQFF
TRBD1	TRBJ1-5	TRBV10-3	once	TGTGCCATCCGGGGGACAGAAAGCAATCAGCCCCAGCATTTT	CAIRGTESNQPQHF
-	TRBJ2-7	TRBV5-5	-	TGTGCCAGCAGCGGTGTTTCGCGATCCCGCTCCTACGAGCAGTACTTC	CASSGVSRSRSYEQYF
-	TRBJ2-1	TRBV25-1	once	TGTGCCAGCAGTCGACAGGAGCGCCTTGTCGATGAGCAGTTCTTC	CASSRQERLVDEQFF
-	TRBJ1-3	TRBV12-3/TRBV12-4	-	TGTGCCAGCAGGGGGGGTTCTGGAAACACCATATATTTT	CASRGGSGNTIYF
-	TRBJ2-5	TRBV7-2	-	TGTGCCAGCAGCTTAGGAGGGGGTTTCGAGACCCAGTACTTC	CASSLGGGFETQYF
-	TRBJ2-3	TRBV6-5	-	TGTGCCAGCAGATTTAGCGCGGATGGTACACAGTATTTT	CASRFSADGTQYF
-	TRBJ2-6	TRBV27	-	TGTGCCAGCAGTTTTGCAGGGTACGACGTCCTGACTTTC	CASSFAGYDVLTF
-	TRBJ1-2	TRBV12-5	-	TGTGCTAGTGGTTTGGGTGTGCAGATCGTGGGCTACACCTTC	CASGLGVQIVGYTF
-	TRBJ2-1	TRBV9	-	TGTGCCAGCAGCCCAGGGTTTGGGGGCCGTAACAATGAGCAGTTCTTC	CASSPGFGGRNNEQFF
-	TRBJ1-1	TRBV9	once	TGTGCCAGCAGCGTAGGGGCGGGTTTGGGCGGTAGGACTGAAGCTTTCTTT	CASSVGAGLGGRTEAFF
TRBD1	TRBJ1-1	TRBV27	-	TGTGCCAGCAGTCCGGGGACAGGGCGGACTGAAGCTTTCTTT	CASSPGTGRTEAFF
TRBD1	TRBJ1-5	TRBV30	few	TGTGCCTGGAGGGACGGGACAGGGGGTCGTCAGCCCCAGCATTTT	CAWRDGTGGRQPQHF
-	TRBJ2-2	TRBV3-1/TRBV3-2	-	TGTGCCAGCTCCCGACTAGTCCAGGATAGCGGGGAGCTGTTTTTT	CASSRLVQDSGELFF
-	TRBJ1-1	TRBV4-1	-	TGCGCCAGCAGCCCCGAGGACAGACAGAACACTGAAGCTTTCTTT	CASSPEDRQNTEAFF
-	TRBJ2-3	TRBV6-6	-	TGTGCCAGCAGTCCCTCAGAGGCTCGTGTTTTGGGGCGATCCTACACAGATACGCAGTATTTT	CASSPSEARVLGRSYTDTQYF
-	TRBJ1-5	TRBV30	-	TGTGCCTGGGACCTGGGAACAGGCGATCAGCCCCAGCATTTT	CAWDLGTGDQPQHF
-	TRBJ1-3	TRBV2	-	TGTGCCAGCGGGAAGACAGGCGCCTCTGGAAACACCATATATTTT	CASGKTGASGNTIYF
TRBD2	TRBJ2-3	TRBV30	-	TGTGCCTGGAGTACCGGGACTAGCGGCGGCACAGATACGCAGTATTTT	CAWSTGTSGGTDTQYF
-	TRBJ1-4	TRBV6-5	-	TGTGCCAGCAGTTACGGCGGGACAACTAATGAAAAACTGTTTTTT	CASSYGGTTNEKLFF
TRBD1	TRBJ1-6	TRBV4-1	few	TGCGCCAGCAGCCAAATGACAGGGGGACTTCGAAATTCACCCCTCCACTTT	CASSQMTGGLRNSPLHF
-	TRBJ1-2	TRBV7-2	-	TGTGCCAGCAGCTCCGAGGGGGGGCGATACTATGGCTACACCTTC	CASSSEGGRYYGYTF
-	TRBJ1-3	TRBV15	once	TGTGCCACCAGCAGCCCAGTATCCTCTGGAAACACCATATATTTT	CATSSPVSSGNTIYF
TRBD1	TRBJ2-7	TRBV13	-	TGTGCCAGCAGCCCAAGGACAGGCAAGTCCTACGAGCAGTACTTC	CASSPRTGKSYEQYF
-	TRBJ2-2	TRBV12-5	few	TGTGCTAGTGCCCCCCGACTGAGCACCGGGGAGCTGTTTTTT	CASAPRLSTGELFF
TRBD2	TRBJ2-1	TRBV5-1	-	TGCGCCAGCAGCCCCGGGACTAGCGGGGGGGCCAATGAGCAGTTCTTC	CASSPGTSGGANEQFF
TRBD1	TRBJ1-2	TRBV27	-	TGTGCCAGCAGTTTGGGACAGGGGATAGGTGGCTACACCTTC	CASSLGQGIGGYTF
TRBD2	TRBJ2-3	TRBV11-3	-	TGTGCCAGCAGCTTAGGTTCCAGCGGGGGCACAGATACGCAGTATTTT	CASSLGSSGGTDTQYF
-	TRBJ1-1	TRBV29-1	-	TGCAGCGTTGAAGAGATAGGGGTCCGTGAAGCTTTCTTT	CSVEEIGVREAFF
TRBD2	TRBJ2-1	TRBV5-1	once	TGCGCCAGCAGCTTGGGACTAGCGGGCACCTACAATGAGCAGTTCTTC	CASSLGLAGTYNEQFF
-	TRBJ2-1	TRBV5-5	few	TGTGCCAGCAGCTTGGCCGGGAGTCCTTACAATGAGCAGTTCTTC	CASSLAGSPYNEQFF
TRBD1	TRBJ1-3	TRBV18	-	TGTGCCAGCTCCTTAACCGGGACAGGGGCTGGAAACACCATATATTTT	CASSLTGTGAGNTIYF
-	TRBJ1-4	TRBV18	-	TGTGCCAGCTCCCGAAGGTCGGCAGGGGCTGAAAAACTGTTTTTT	CASSRRSAGAEKLFF
TRBD2	TRBJ2-1	TRBV18	once	TGTGCCAGCTCACCTACTAGCGGGGTCGACAATGAGCAGTTCTTC	CASSPTSGVDNEQFF
TRBD2	TRBJ2-1	TRBV28	-	TGTGCCAGCAGTTTGGGGACTAGCGGGAGCCTAGGGAATGAGCAGTTCTTC	CASSLGTSGSLGNEQFF
-	TRBJ2-7	TRBV3-1/TRBV3-2	once	TGTGCCGCGGGGACCTACGAGCAGTACTTC	CAAGTYEQYF
TRBD1	TRBJ2-3	TRBV5-1	-	TGCGCCAGCAGCCCCCGGACAGGAGCCACAGATACGCAGTATTTT	CASSPRTGATDTQYF
-	TRBJ2-7	TRBV7-9	-	TGTGCCAGCAGCCCGGAGGTACCTCGGGGCGAGCAGTACTTC	CASSPEVPRGEQYF
TRBD2	TRBJ2-7	TRBV7-9	few	TGTGCCAGCAGCTCCATCGCGGGGGAAACTAGCTCCTACGAGCAGTACTTC	CASSSIAGETSSYEQYF
-	TRBJ1-3	TRBV30	-	TGTGCCTGGAGTGTACAAGGAAACACCATATATTTT	CAWSVQGNTIYF
TRBD2	TRBJ2-7	TRBV7-2	-	TGTGCCAGCACCTTTACCCCGGGGGGTGTCTACGAGCAGTACTTC	CASTFTPGGVYEQYF
-	TRBJ1-2	TRBV3-1/TRBV3-2	-	TGTGCCAGCAGCCAAGGAGGGAATGGCTACACCTTC	CASSQGGNGYTF
-	TRBJ1-3	TRBV5-6	-	TGTGCCAGCAGCTTGCAGGGTATGGCTGGAAACACCATATATTTT	CASSLQGMAGNTIYF
-	TRBJ2-7	TRBV7-9	-	TGTGCCAGCACCGTCGCGCAGGGTGTCAACGAGCAGTACTTC	CASTVAQGVNEQYF
-	TRBJ1-5	TRBV19	-	TGTGCCACCGCCGAGGGGGTGGCCGGCAATCAGCCCCAGCATTTT	CATAEGVAGNQPQHF
-	TRBJ1-1	TRBV27	-	TGTGCCAGCAGTCTAAAGATAGGGGTCGTTGAAGCTTTCTTT	CASSLKIGVVEAFF
TRBD1	TRBJ1-1	TRBV19	-	TGTGCCAGTAGTATACAGGGGGTCTCTGAAGCTTTCTTT	CASSIQGVSEAFF
TRBD2	TRBJ2-1	TRBV4-1	-	TGCGCCAGCAGCCAATTCGCTAGCGGGAGTATCAATGAGCAGTTCTTC	CASSQFASGSINEQFF
-	TRBJ2-1	TRBV9	-	TGTGCCAGCAGCCTACGAGCGGAGAACTTCGGCAGGAATGAGCAGTTCTTC	CASSLRAENFGRNEQFF
-	TRBJ1-2	TRBV12-3/TRBV12-4	-	TGTGCCAGCAGTTTACGGGCCGGGAGTGGCTACACCTTC	CASSLRAGSGYTF
-	TRBJ1-1	TRBV19	-	TGTGCCAGTAGTATACAGGGGCCCACTGAAGCTTTCTTT	CASSIQGPTEAFF
-	TRBJ2-5	TRBV5-1	-	TGCGCCAGCAGCTCGACTAGTACCGAAGAGACCCAGTACTTC	CASSSTSTEETQYF
-	TRBJ1-2	TRBV2	-	TGTGCCAGCAGTGCCTCCTCAGGGAACTATGGCTACACCTTC	CASSASSGNYGYTF
TRBD1	TRBJ2-7	TRBV5-1	-	TGCGCCAGCAGCAACTCCGGGACAGGGGTCCACGAGCAGTACTTC	CASSNSGTGVHEQYF
TRBD2	TRBJ2-5	TRBV12-5	-	TGTGCTAGTGGTTTGGCCAACGCCGGGGCTAGCGGGAGGTATATGGAGACCCAGTACTTC	CASGLANAGASGRYMETQYF
-	TRBJ1-6	TRBV27	-	TGTGCCAGCAGTTCGAACAGGCAATCACCCCTCCACTTT	CASSSNRQSPLHF